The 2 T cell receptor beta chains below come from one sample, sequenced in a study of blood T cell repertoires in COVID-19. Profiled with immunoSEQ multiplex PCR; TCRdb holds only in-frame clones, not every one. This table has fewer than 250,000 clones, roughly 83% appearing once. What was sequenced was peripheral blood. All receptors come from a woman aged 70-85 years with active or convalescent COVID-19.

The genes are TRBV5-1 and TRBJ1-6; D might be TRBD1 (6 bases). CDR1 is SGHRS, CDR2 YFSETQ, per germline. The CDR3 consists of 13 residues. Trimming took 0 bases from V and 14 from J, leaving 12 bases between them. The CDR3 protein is CASSLDRASTLHF. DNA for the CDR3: TGCGCCAGCAGCTTGGACAGGGCTTCGACCCTCCACTTT.

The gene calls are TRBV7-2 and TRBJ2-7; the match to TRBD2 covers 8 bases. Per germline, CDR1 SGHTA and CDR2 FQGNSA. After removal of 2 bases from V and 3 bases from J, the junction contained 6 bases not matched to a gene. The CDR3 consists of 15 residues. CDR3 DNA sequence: TGTGCCAGCAGCTTAAGACCAGCGGGAGACTACGAGCAGTACTTC. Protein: CASSLRPAGDYEQYF.